These 8 T cell receptor beta chains share one sample of origin, sequenced in a study of T cell responses to AZD1222 COVID-19 vaccine. Profiling relied on immunoSEQ multiplex PCR, and the TCRdb table lists in-frame clones only, not all of them. Here the sample spans over 95,000 clones, approximately 88% being singletons. This sample comprised peripheral blood, obtained 28 days after the second AZD1222 dose. The source of these receptors is an adult who received the AZD1222 COVID-19 vaccine.

The genes are TRBV6-5 and TRBJ2-7; 7 nucleotides line up with TRBD2. V trimming: 7 bases; J trimming: 4 bases; junction bases outside the gene matches: 10. The CDR3 has 14 residues. Per the germline V gene, CDR1 is MNHEY and CDR2 is SVGAGI. Written as DNA, the CDR3 is TGTGCCAGCACCTTAGACCCCGGGGGGTACGAGCAGTACTTC. It is translated as CASTLDPGGYEQYF.

Comments on this clone: Other DNA sequences of this sample code for an identical CDR3. The chain has TRBV6-4 and TRBJ2-3; D gene ambiguous. This CDR3 is 13 amino acids long. CDR1 and CDR2 (germline): MRHNA, SNTAGT. V shed 3 bases and J shed 0 bases, with 4 bases lying between them. This chain's CDR3 is CASSEGSTDTQYF. CDR3 in DNA: TGTGCCAGCAGTGAAGGGAGCACAGATACGCAGTATTTT.

The chain carries TRBV19 and TRBJ1-3; 10 nucleotides align to TRBD1. The CDR3 extends over 15 amino acids. The V gene end was trimmed by 5 bases and the J gene end by 4 bases; junction bases not matched to a gene: 5. Germline CDR1 and CDR2: LNHDA and SQIVND (reference sequence). As DNA, the CDR3 is TGTGCCAGTAGTCGGACAGGGGGTAGAGGAAACACCATATATTTT. Translation gives CASSRTGGRGNTIYF. The whole variable domain, remainder taken from reference TRBV19 and TRBJ1-3, is DGGITQSPKYLFRKEGQNVTLSCEQNLNHDAMYWYRQDPGQGLRLIYYSQIVNDFQKGDIAEGYSVSREKKESFPLTVTSAQKNPTAFYLCASSRTGGRGNTIYFGEGSWLTVV.

The chain joins TRBV6-2 or TRBV6-3 to TRBJ1-1; D call uncertain. Between the trimmed V and J ends, which lost 5 bases and 4 bases, there was a span of 17 bases. Looked up from germline, CDR1 is MNHEY and CDR2 is SVGEGT. The length of the CDR3 is 15 residues. CDR3 nucleotide sequence: TGTGCCAGCAGTCGATCCGGGGAAGGTGGCACTGAAGCTTTCTTT. It translates to CASSRSGEGGTEAFF.

V and J are TRBV4-3 and TRBJ1-4; D is ambiguous. The CDR3 is 17 residues long. CDR1 is LGHNA and CDR2 is YSLEER in the germline V gene. V lost 0 bases and J 0 bases, leaving 11 bases between the germline ends. In nucleotides, the CDR3 is TGCGCCAGCAGCCAAGATCAAGGACGGTCAACTAATGAAAAACTGTTTTTT. As protein: CASSQDQGRSTNEKLFF.

The J gene is TRBJ1-1, the V gene TRBV19; a possible D gene is TRBD1 (6 bases). V lost 5 bases to trimming and J lost 5 bases, with 12 bases between them. The CDR3 totals 13 residues. In germline, CDR1 is LNHDA, CDR2 SQIVND (reference sequence). The chain's CDR3 is CASSYGGGTEAFF. The CDR3 DNA sequence: TGTGCCAGTAGTTATGGAGGGGGGACTGAAGCTTTCTTT. The whole variable domain, remainder taken from reference TRBV19 and TRBJ1-1, is DGGITQSPKYLFRKEGQNVTLSCEQNLNHDAMYWYRQDPGQGLRLIYYSQIVNDFQKGDIAEGYSVSREKKESFPLTVTSAQKNPTAFYLCASSYGGGTEAFFGQGTRLTVV.

V gene TRBV29-1 combines with J gene TRBJ2-5; D unclear. Trimming left V 5 bases short and J 5 bases short, with 15 bases between. Germline V gene data show CDR1 as SQVTM and CDR2 as ANQGSEA. This CDR3 has 13 amino acids. DNA for the CDR3: TGCAGCGTTCGACGGTCATTGGGGGAGACCCAGTACTTC. As protein: CSVRRSLGETQYF.

The chain links TRBV2 to TRBJ1-6, with D uncertain. CDR3 size: 15 residues. V was shortened by 7 bases and J by 0 bases, with 10 bases between the two germline ends. CDR1 and CDR2 (germline): SNHLY, FYNNEI. The CDR3: CASTGQSSYNSPLHF. CDR3 sequence (DNA): TGTGCCAGCACCGGGCAGAGCTCCTATAATTCACCCCTCCACTTT.